The 18 T cell receptor beta chains presented below share a single source sample, sequenced in a study of shared clonotypes between healthy human individuals. Sequencing was performed with immunoSEQ multiplex PCR; in TCRdb, only in-frame clones are kept and a portion is missing. In the table there are some 480,000 clones, less than 80% of which are singletons. Sample: PBMCs. The source is a woman in her forties in good health. Some clones in this sample may be carry-over from other donors' samples.

The chain carries TRBV5-1 and TRBJ2-2, with 11 bases fitting TRBD2. Germline CDR1 reads SGHRS; CDR2 reads YFSETQ. The CDR3 length is 17 residues. J gave up 3 bases and V 0 bases, and 4 bases lay outside the gene matches. CDR3 coding DNA: TGCGCCAGCAGCTTGGGCACTAGCGGGAGTTACACCGGGGAGCTGTTTTTT. It specifies CASSLGTSGSYTGELFF.

The chain's CDR3 is CASTRGSNYNEQFF. In DNA form, the CDR3 reads TGTGCCAGCACCCGGGGGTCGAACTACAATGAGCAGTTCTTC. This chain uses TRBV6-6 with TRBJ2-1, with a possible D match to TRBD2 (6 bases). This CDR3 is built from 14 residues. V was pared by 7 bases and J by 3 bases, with 13 bases between. Germline CDR1 reads MNHNY; CDR2 reads SVGAGI (reference sequence).

This clone was seen a few times. This chain connects TRBV6-6 to TRBJ1-2; D is ambiguous. V lost 2 bases, J lost 5 bases, and 3 bases lay in between. Germline assignment: CDR1 MNHNY and CDR2 SVGAGI (reference sequence). The CDR3 spans 11 residues. The CDR3, as DNA: TGTGCCAGCAGTTACAAATATGGCTACACCTTC. Encoded protein: CASSYKYGYTF.

The chain combines TRBV5-1 with TRBJ2-7; D might be TRBD2 (7 bases). The V end lost 4 bases, the J end lost 3 bases, and 17 bases lay between the germline ends. The germline CDR1 and CDR2 sequences are SGHRS and YFSETQ. CDR3 size: 15 residues. This CDR3 is CASSSGTLRGYEQYF. In DNA, the CDR3 is TGCGCCAGCAGCAGCGGGACACTTAGGGGCTACGAGCAGTACTTC.

CDR3 loop: CASSEYWGANTEAFF. The CDR3 nucleotides are TGTGCCAGCAGTGAATATTGGGGGGCAAACACTGAAGCTTTCTTT. The rearrangement links TRBV6-1 to TRBJ1-1, with D possibly TRBD1 on 6 matching bases. The ends were cut back, 2 bases at V and 2 bases at J, with 12 bases in the middle. The CDR3 spans 15 residues. Germline CDR1 and CDR2: MNHNS and SASEGT.

The V gene is TRBV6-1, the J gene TRBJ1-5; D ambiguous. From germline, CDR1 is MNHNS and CDR2 SASEGT. This CDR3 has 14 amino acids. Trimming stripped 8 bases from V and 4 bases from J, with 15 bases between. The CDR3 sequence is CASCGPGLNQPQHF. For the CDR3, the DNA is TGTGCCAGCTGCGGTCCAGGACTTAATCAGCCCCAGCATTTT.

This clone was seen a few times. Other DNA sequences in the same sample also yield this CDR3. This chain links TRBV19 with TRBJ2-7; 11 bases line up with TRBD2. Germline V lookup: CDR1 LNHDA, CDR2 SQIVND (reference sequence). The CDR3 sequence is 15 residues long. V lost 1 base and J lost 2; bases outside the gene matches: 1. This CDR3 is CASSIGLAGTYEQYF. CDR3 DNA: TGTGCCAGTAGTATAGGACTAGCGGGAACCTACGAGCAGTACTTC.

The CDR3 loop reads CASSPGRISYNEQFF. The CDR3 nucleotides are TGCGCCAGCAGCCCGGGGCGGATCTCCTACAATGAGCAGTTCTTC. The rearrangement links TRBV5-1 to TRBJ2-1; D possibly uses TRBD1 or TRBD2 (5 bases each). CDR1 and CDR2 from the germline V gene are SGHRS and YFSETQ. V lost 4 bases and J 0 bases, leaving 11 bases between the germline ends. The CDR3 is made up of 15 amino acids.

J is TRBJ2-3 and V is TRBV18; 16 bases align to TRBD2. The germline CDR1 and CDR2 sequences are KGHSH and LQKENI. V gave up 0 bases and J gave up 6 bases; unmatched junction bases: 0. The CDR3 is made up of 16 amino acids. DNA of the CDR3: TGTGCCAGCTCACCACCGGGACTAGCGGGAGGGGATACGCAGTATTTT. Its translation: CASSPPGLAGGDTQYF.

CDR3: CASSSLTQETQYF. The CDR3 DNA reads as TGCGCCAGCAGCTCCCTGACCCAAGAGACCCAGTACTTC. The genes are TRBV5-1 and TRBJ2-5; D unclear. This CDR3 comprises 13 residues. Germline V gene sequence: CDR1 SGHRS, CDR2 YFSETQ. V was pared by 3 bases and J by 1 base, with 7 bases between. Drawing the rest from reference TRBV5-1 and TRBJ2-5, the complete variable domain is KAGVTQTPRYLIKTRGQQVTLSCSPISGHRSVSWYQQTPGQGLQFLFEYFSETQRNKGNFPGRFSGRQFSNSRSEMNVSTLELGDSALYLCASSSLTQETQYFGPGTRLLVL.

This clone was seen once. The chain is built from TRBV10-3 and TRBJ2-5; TRBD2 agrees at 11 bases. Trimming at V came to 5 bases and at J to 3 bases, leaving 5 bases not matched to a gene. The CDR3 is made up of 15 amino acids. CDR1 and CDR2 from the germline V gene are ENHRY and SYGVKD. The CDR3 DNA is TGTGCCATCAGTCAGCTGACTAGCGGGAAAGAGACCCAGTACTTC. It encodes CAISQLTSGKETQYF.

This clone appeared a few times. The chain is built from TRBV18 and TRBJ2-1, with TRBD2 matching 12 bases. This CDR3 spans 16 amino acids. The J segment lost 6 bases and the V segment lost 6 bases, leaving 9 bases of the junction unmatched. CDR1 is KGHSH and CDR2 is LQKENI in the germline V gene. Here the CDR3 DNA reads TGTGCCAGCTCTCGTCCTAGCGGGAGGGTAACCAATGAGCAGTTCTTC. Its protein product is CASSRPSGRVTNEQFF.

The DNA of the CDR3 is TGTGCCAGCAGCTCCCTGTCCCAGGGGGAGACCCAGTACTTC. Its translation is CASSSLSQGETQYF. The rearrangement joins TRBV5-6 to TRBJ2-5; D perhaps matches TRBD1 (6 bases). Germline CDR1 SGHDT, CDR2 YYEEEE. The CDR3 is made up of 14 amino acids. V lost 3 bases and J 5 bases, leaving 14 bases between the germline ends.

A few counts support this clone. This chain links TRBV7-9 with TRBJ2-3, with D perhaps matching TRBD2 (6 bases). The V gene's germline CDR1 is SEHNR and CDR2 FQNEAQ (reference sequence). V shed 2 bases and J shed 2 bases, with 14 bases lying between them. The CDR3 is 16 residues long. Here the CDR3 DNA reads TGTGCCAGCAGCTTAAGAGGTGCGGGGCTCACAGATACGCAGTATTTT. This sequence encodes CASSLRGAGLTDTQYF.

This clone showed up just a few times. This chain joins TRBV6-1 and TRBJ1-1; TRBD1 is a possible D gene (5 bases). This CDR3 comprises 13 residues. V was cut by 10 bases and J by 5 bases, with 17 bases left in between. CDR1 and CDR2 from the germline V gene are MNHNS and SASEGT. In nucleotides, the CDR3 is TGTGCCATCCTAGTGGGGCGGGAGACTGAAGCTTTCTTT. It codes for CAILVGRETEAFF.

The chain joins TRBV2 to TRBJ1-5; 8 bases match TRBD1. The CDR3 has 20 residues. CDR1 and CDR2 (germline): SNHLY, FYNNEI. The V gene end was trimmed by 2 bases and the J gene end by 0 bases; junction bases not matched to a gene: 15. CDR3 residues: CASSEWPGGSRGFSNQPQHF. The CDR3 DNA is TGTGCCAGCAGTGAATGGCCAGGGGGCTCGAGGGGTTTTAGCAATCAGCCCCAGCATTTT.

This clone has just one count. The chain is built from TRBV18 and TRBJ1-4; 9 nucleotides match TRBD1. The CDR3 loop spans 14 amino acids. The germline V gene has CDR1 KGHSH and CDR2 LQKENI. The junction had 6 bases not matched to a gene; V was cut back by 6 bases and J by 7 bases. The CDR3 is CASSSGTGSEKLFF. CDR3 in DNA: TGTGCCAGCTCGTCCGGGACAGGGAGTGAAAAACTGTTTTTT.

V and J are TRBV7-2 and TRBJ2-7; D uncertain. CDR1 SGHTA and CDR2 FQGNSA come from the germline V gene. The V and J ends lost 7 bases and 2 bases respectively, with 15 bases between them. The CDR3 is 14 residues long. In nucleotides, the CDR3 is TGTGCCAGCACCCTTTCCCCCTTTGCCTACGAGCAGTACTTC. Protein product: CASTLSPFAYEQYF. Using reference TRBV7-2 and TRBJ2-7 for the parts outside the CDR3, the full variable domain is GAGVSQSPSNKVTEKGKDVELRCDPISGHTALYWYRQSLGQGLEFLIYFQGNSAPDKSGLPSDRFSAERTGGSVSTLTIQRTQQEDSAVYLCASTLSPFAYEQYFGPGTRLTVT.